These T cell receptor beta chains were read from a single sample in a study of cytomegalovirus exposure and HLA in healthy donors. Data came from immunoSEQ multiplex PCR; TCRdb stores just in-frame clones and leaves some out. The table lists under 250,000 clones, 65% to 85% of them singletons. Sequencing input: PBMCs. These receptor sequences come from a man aged 45-65 years in good health and CMV-seronegative. Each CDR3 is given with its conserved first and last residue. D genes are given only for firm matches.

length	V	D	J	CDR3
11	TRBV6-6	.	TRBJ2-5	CAIGRSETQYF
17	TRBV7-9	TRBD1	TRBJ2-7	CASSVARGGDSSYEQYF
17	TRBV27	.	TRBJ1-4	CASSSRPTGTLGEKLFF
14	TRBV19	.	TRBJ2-1	CASSIEIRGPEQFF
18	TRBV19	TRBD1	TRBJ2-7	CASSIDTHPDRGSDEQYF
15	TRBV27	TRBD1	TRBJ2-1	CASSPGQATYNEQFF
16	TRBV19	TRBD2	TRBJ2-2	CASSISGGRGTGELFF
17	TRBV7-9	TRBD2	TRBJ2-2	CASSRLSSGSGAGELFF
13	TRBV28	.	TRBJ1-5	CASSFSSNQPQHF
13	TRBV30	.	TRBJ2-1	CAWTDQGLNEQFF
16	TRBV28	TRBD2	TRBJ2-4	CASSQRLANYKNIQYF
14	TRBV14	.	TRBJ2-7	CASSQPPPYYEQYF
15	TRBV9	TRBD1	TRBJ2-7	CASSPTGQGALEQYF
15	TRBV11-3	TRBD2	TRBJ2-1	CASSLGRLAANEQFF
15	TRBV28	.	TRBJ1-5	CASSPSDTGNQPQHF
13	TRBV18	.	TRBJ1-5	CASSVSTDQPQHF
16	TRBV25-1	.	TRBJ2-7	CASSESAGDSSYEQYF
14	TRBV4-1	TRBD2	TRBJ2-7	CASSQGTSYDEQYF
15	TRBV5-1	TRBD1	TRBJ2-5	CASSGTGQGEETQYF
13	TRBV28	.	TRBJ2-6	CASWGAGANVLTF